One and the same sample provided the 29 T cell receptor beta chains below, sequenced in a study of PD-1 blockade in classical Hodgkin lymphoma. Sequenced by immunoSEQ multiplex PCR; TCRdb stores in-frame clones only, minus some. Here the sample spans 1,500 to 2,000 clones, roughly 79% being singletons. No patient escaped relapse after autologous stem cell transplantation, and brentuximab vedotin exposure varied. The source material was peripheral blood mononuclear cells (PBMCs), sampled at baseline. The receptors shown here come from a human donor with classical Hodgkin lymphoma.

This chain links TRBV5-1 with TRBJ1-2; D is perhaps TRBD1 (5 bases). V dropped 0 bases and J dropped 7 bases, with 7 bases sitting between them. Germline values: CDR1 SGHRS, CDR2 YFSETQ. The CDR3 sequence is 12 residues long. CDR3: CASSLEGSGYTF. As DNA, the CDR3 is TGCGCCAGCAGCTTGGAGGGGTCTGGCTACACCTTC.

This clone was found a few times. The chain is built from TRBV7-3 and TRBJ2-1; 13 bases fit TRBD2. V was pared by 4 bases and J by 1 base, with 7 bases of the junction left unmatched. Germline CDR1 reads SGHTA; CDR2 reads FQGTGA. This CDR3 is 18 amino acids long. The CDR3 loop is CASSSWTSGGLSYNEQFF. The CDR3 nucleotides are TGTGCCAGCAGCTCTTGGACTAGCGGGGGCTTGTCCTACAATGAGCAGTTCTTC.

CDR3 protein: CASSFATQEGYTF. The DNA for the CDR3 is TGCGCCAGCAGCTTTGCCACCCAGGAAGGCTACACCTTC. V is TRBV5-1 and J is TRBJ1-2; D unresolved. Germline assignment: CDR1 SGHRS and CDR2 YFSETQ. Trimming left V 2 bases short and J 8 bases short, with 13 bases between. CDR3 length: 13 amino acids.

This clone has just a few counts. This chain joins TRBV2 and TRBJ1-6; 8 positions match TRBD1. V lost 3 bases to trimming and J lost 8 bases; unmatched junction nucleotides: 3. The CDR3 is made up of 14 amino acids. Germline V gives CDR1 SNHLY, CDR2 FYNNEI. The CDR3 sequence: CASSDLQGDSPLHF. DNA of the CDR3: TGTGCCAGCAGTGATTTACAGGGGGATTCACCCCTCCACTTT. Drawing the rest from reference TRBV2 and TRBJ1-6, the complete variable domain is EPEVTQTPSHQVTQMGQEVILRCVPISNHLYFYWYRQILGQKVEFLVSFYNNEISEKSEIFDDQFSVERPDGSNFTLKIRSTKLEDSAMYFCASSDLQGDSPLHFGNGTRLTVT.

The gene calls are TRBV5-6 and TRBJ1-6; possible D gene TRBD1, 6 bases. V was cut by 4 bases and J by 5 bases, with 13 bases left in between. Germline CDR1 SGHDT, CDR2 YYEEEE. This CDR3 region has 15 residues. The DNA for the CDR3 is TGTGCCAGCAGCCTACATACAGGGAATAATTCACCCCTCCACTTT. Residues: CASSLHTGNNSPLHF.

The V call is TRBV11-3, the J call TRBJ2-3; TRBD2 is a possible D gene (6 bases). Germline-derived CDR1 and CDR2 are SGHNT and YENEEA. The CDR3 has 14 residues. V was trimmed by 7 bases and J by 0 bases, leaving 11 bases between them. The CDR3 here is CASTLGGSTDTQYF. The CDR3, as DNA: TGTGCCAGCACCCTCGGGGGTAGCACAGATACGCAGTATTTT.

This clone was seen a handful of times. V is TRBV4-3 and J is TRBJ1-5; possibly TRBD1 for D (5 bases). This CDR3 contains 13 residues. Trimming took off 0 bases at V and 7 bases at J, with 7 bases between the two ends. Germline V gene sequence: CDR1 LGHNA, CDR2 YSLEER. The CDR3 here is CASSQDRGQPQHF. The CDR3 region has the DNA TGCGCCAGCAGCCAAGATCGGGGGCAGCCCCAGCATTTT.

The chain couples TRBV4-3 to TRBJ1-1, with 7 bases that match TRBD1. Per the germline V gene, CDR1 is LGHNA and CDR2 is YSLEER. The CDR3 length is 16 residues. V dropped 0 bases and J dropped 5; count of bases not matched to a gene: 9. The DNA for the CDR3 is TGCGCCAGCAGCCAAGACCCCCGACAGGGAGGGACTGAAGCTTTCTTT. Translation: CASSQDPRQGGTEAFF.

The chain links TRBV12-5 to TRBJ1-1, with no clear D. Trimming pared 6 bases from V and 0 bases from J, leaving 8 bases between. Germline CDR1 reads LGHNT; CDR2 reads FRNRAP. The CDR3 has 13 amino acids. CDR3 sequence: CASGRNMNTEAFF. The CDR3 DNA is TGTGCTAGTGGCCGAAACATGAACACTGAAGCTTTCTTT.

This chain joins TRBV19 and TRBJ1-6; possibly TRBD1 for D (6 bases). Per germline, CDR1 LNHDA and CDR2 SQIVND (reference sequence). Trimming took off 5 bases at V and 9 bases at J, with 17 bases between the two ends. This CDR3 has 15 amino acids. CDR3 sequence reads: CASSFLGGASSPLHF. The CDR3 DNA follows: TGTGCCAGTAGTTTCCTTGGGGGCGCGTCTTCACCCCTCCACTTT.

The gene calls are TRBV18 and TRBJ1-6, with 11 bases fitting TRBD1. In germline, CDR1 is KGHSH, CDR2 LQKENI. The CDR3 consists of 15 residues. The J segment lost 8 bases and the V segment lost 3 bases, leaving 3 bases of the junction unmatched. The CDR3 here is CASSPGTGGDSPLHF. CDR3 in DNA: TGTGCCAGCTCACCTGGGACAGGGGGGGATTCACCCCTCCACTTT.

This rearrangement joins TRBV25-1 to TRBJ2-5; D remains ambiguous. This CDR3 has 13 residues. Germline loops: CDR1 MGHDK, CDR2 SYGVNS. The V gene lost 8 bases and the J gene lost 3 bases, with 13 bases spanning the gap. The CDR3 nucleotides read TGTGCCAGCCCCTCCCCTAAAAAAGAGACCCAGTACTTC. It codes for CASPSPKKETQYF.

The chain carries TRBV11-2 and TRBJ1-6; D uncertain. V dropped 5 bases and J dropped 13 bases, with 15 bases sitting between them. CDR1 SGHAT and CDR2 FQNNGV come from the germline V gene. This CDR3 spans 13 amino acids. The CDR3 loop is CASSTGPLGPLHF. As DNA, the CDR3 is TGTGCCAGCAGCACCGGACCCTTGGGGCCCCTCCACTTT.

The chain carries TRBV5-6 and TRBJ2-5, with TRBD2 identical over 10 bases. Per germline, CDR1 SGHDT and CDR2 YYEEEE. Trimming cost V 0 bases and J 5 bases; bases outside gene matches: 13. The CDR3 is made up of 18 amino acids. In DNA form, the CDR3 reads TGTGCCAGCAGCTTGGTAGGTTTAGCGGGGGGCCCAGGGGAGACCCAGTACTTC. This translates into CASSLVGLAGGPGETQYF.

The CDR3 here is CASSPKGGPYGYTF. The CDR3 DNA follows: TGTGCCAGCAGCCCCAAGGGGGGGCCCTATGGCTACACCTTC. The gene calls are TRBV14 and TRBJ1-2, with D perhaps matching TRBD1 (6 bases). V lost 4 bases to trimming and J lost 4 bases, with 13 bases between them. The CDR3 consists of 14 residues. Looked up from germline, CDR1 is SGHDN and CDR2 is FVKESK.

The chain employs TRBV9 and TRBJ2-3; 10 nucleotides line up with TRBD2. The ends lost 3 bases at V and 0 bases at J; junction bases unmatched: 1. The CDR3 is made up of 15 amino acids. CDR1 and CDR2 (germline): SGDLS, YYNGEE. Here the CDR3 DNA reads TGTGCCAGCAGCGAGCGGGGGGGCAGCACAGATACGCAGTATTTT. Translated: CASSERGGSTDTQYF.

J is TRBJ2-7 and V is TRBV7-9, with D perhaps matching TRBD2 (5 bases). The germline V and J ends were trimmed by 0 bases and 4 bases, with 10 bases remaining between them. This CDR3 contains 14 residues. Germline V lookup: CDR1 SEHNR, CDR2 FQNEAQ (reference sequence). Here the CDR3 reads CASSLARTGYEQYF. In nucleotides, the CDR3 is TGTGCCAGCAGCTTAGCAAGGACTGGTTACGAGCAGTACTTC.

The chain couples TRBV9 to TRBJ2-3; D is tentatively TRBD1 or TRBD2 (5 bases each). V lost 5 bases and J 4 bases, leaving 11 bases between the germline ends. The CDR3 has 13 amino acids. Germline V gene sequence: CDR1 SGDLS, CDR2 YYNGEE. The CDR3 sequence is CASSGTVPDTQYF. DNA for the CDR3: TGTGCCAGCAGTGGGACCGTGCCAGATACGCAGTATTTT.

The chain combines TRBV10-3 with TRBJ1-1; D perhaps matches TRBD1 (6 bases). CDR1 and CDR2 (germline): ENHRY, SYGVKD. The CDR3 sequence is 14 residues long. Trimming cost V 2 bases and J 3 bases, with 10 bases left between them. The CDR3 nucleotides read TGTGCCATCAGTGAGGGACAGATCGACACTGAAGCTTTCTTT. Protein product: CAISEGQIDTEAFF.

In DNA form, the CDR3 reads TGTGCCAGCAGCTTAACACCGACAGGGGAGGGCTCACCCCTCCACTTT. Translated: CASSLTPTGEGSPLHF. V usage is TRBV7-3 and J usage is TRBJ1-6, with TRBD1 identical over 8 bases. CDR3 length: 16 residues. J lost 10 bases, V lost 0 bases, and 8 bases had no gene match. CDR1 SGHTA and CDR2 FQGTGA come from the germline V gene.

This chain joins TRBV19 and TRBJ1-1; no firm D call. Germline V gene data show CDR1 as LNHDA and CDR2 as SQIVND (reference sequence). Trimming left V 0 bases short and J 1 base short, with 15 bases between. There are 17 residues in the CDR3. CDR3 protein: CASSIDSAVRTNTEAFF. DNA for the CDR3: TGTGCCAGTAGTATAGACTCGGCAGTGAGGACGAACACTGAAGCTTTCTTT.

This clone was recorded once. The genes are TRBV10-2 and TRBJ2-5; 7 bases line up with TRBD2. CDR1 WSHSY and CDR2 SAAADI come from the germline V gene. This CDR3 is 15 amino acids long. After removal of 3 bases from V and 0 bases from J, the junction contained 4 bases not matched to a gene. The CDR3 protein is CASSDPSGDQETQYF. The CDR3 DNA reads as TGCGCCAGCAGTGATCCTAGCGGCGACCAAGAGACCCAGTACTTC.

The chain couples TRBV29-1 to TRBJ1-3, with D perhaps matching TRBD1 (5 bases). This CDR3 comprises 13 residues. Trimming took off 6 bases at V and 3 bases at J, with 12 bases between the two ends. Germline V gene data show CDR1 as SQVTM and CDR2 as ANQGSEA. In DNA form, the CDR3 reads TGCAGCGTCGCCGCCCAGGGTGGAAACACCATATATTTT. This translates into CSVAAQGGNTIYF. Filled out from reference TRBV29-1 and TRBJ1-3, the complete variable domain reads SAVISQKPSRDICQRGTSLTIQCQVDSQVTMMFWYRQQPGQSLTLIATANQGSEATYESGFVIDKFPISRPNLTFSTLTVSNMSPEDSSIYLCSVAAQGGNTIYFGEGSWLTVV.

The rearrangement joins TRBV5-1 to TRBJ1-4; a possible D gene is TRBD1 (5 bases). The CDR3 totals 15 residues. Trimming pared 7 bases from V and 0 bases from J, leaving 13 bases between. Per the germline V gene, CDR1 is SGHRS and CDR2 is YFSETQ. For the CDR3, the DNA is TGCGCCAGCCGAGGGGCAGCACCAACTAATGAAAAACTGTTTTTT. The encoded protein is CASRGAAPTNEKLFF.

V is TRBV27 and J is TRBJ1-2; D is ambiguous. The CDR3 spans 14 residues. Germline V gene data show CDR1 as MNHEY and CDR2 as SMNVEV (reference sequence). Trimming removed 5 bases from V and 4 bases from J, with 14 bases in between. CDR3 DNA: TGTGCCAGCAGTCCCCTTCGGACGGTCTATGGCTACACCTTC. Protein product: CASSPLRTVYGYTF.

This chain connects TRBV10-3 to TRBJ2-5; possible D gene TRBD2, 6 bases. Trimming removed 2 bases at V and 5 bases at J, with 15 bases between. This CDR3 region has 15 residues. Per the germline V gene, CDR1 is ENHRY and CDR2 is SYGVKD. CDR3 coding DNA: TGTGCCATCAGTGAGGCGGGGCGAACCGCGGAGACCCAGTACTTC. It yields the protein CAISEAGRTAETQYF.

The chain couples TRBV21-1 to TRBJ1-5. TRBV21-1 is described as a pseudogene. This CDR3 comprises 16 residues. CDR3 bases: TGTGCCAGCAGATGTCGGCTACATTGGCATCATCAGCCCCAGCATTTT. Protein product: CASRCRLHWHHQPQHF.

The CDR3 here is CASSRGSHEQYF. The CDR3 nucleotides are TGTGCCAGCAGCCGGGGCTCTCACGAGCAGTACTTC. The chain joins TRBV11-3 to TRBJ2-7; D may match TRBD1 or TRBD2 (5 bases each). Looked up from germline, CDR1 is SGHNT and CDR2 is YENEEA. V gave up 5 bases and J gave up 5 bases, with 10 bases separating them. The CDR3 runs to 12 residues.

Written as DNA, the CDR3 is TGTGCCAGCAGCTCCCTGGGGGAGCAGTACTTC. It is translated as CASSSLGEQYF. The chain employs TRBV7-8 and TRBJ2-7; D ambiguous. Trimming took 4 bases from V and 7 from J, leaving 8 bases between them. CDR1 and CDR2 from the germline V gene are SGHVS and FQNEAQ. The CDR3 runs to 11 residues.